This passage covers 3 T cell receptor beta chains from one sample sequenced in a study of T cell responses to AZD1222 COVID-19 vaccine. The repertoire was sequenced with immunoSEQ multiplex PCR; TCRdb's copy has only in-frame clones and lacks some. The sample yields approximately 80,000 clones, roughly 88% seen once. Sequences were derived from peripheral blood, sampled on day 0 of MenACWY control vaccination. The receptors were sampled from an adult in good health.

The CDR3 sequence is CASSLAFADTQYF. In nucleotides, the CDR3 is TGTGCCAGCAGCTTAGCGTTCGCAGATACGCAGTATTTT. The chain joins TRBV7-8 to TRBJ2-3; D is uncertain. V was clipped by 0 bases and J by 4 bases, with 5 bases between them. Germline CDR1 reads SGHVS; CDR2 reads FQNEAQ. This CDR3 has 13 residues.

V gene TRBV6-5 combines with J gene TRBJ1-2; 7 nucleotides agree with TRBD1. Germline V gives CDR1 MNHEY, CDR2 SVGAGI. This CDR3 has 14 residues. Trimming at V came to 4 bases and at J to 4 bases, leaving 6 bases not matched to a gene. CDR3 nucleotide sequence: TGTGCCAGCAGTTCCGCAGGGGGAGGCTATGGCTACACCTTC. Its protein product is CASSSAGGGYGYTF.

This clone was seen a single time. The V gene is TRBV3-1 (or the pseudogene TRBV3-2), the J gene TRBJ1-1; D possibly corresponds to TRBD1 (5 bases). This CDR3 contains 15 residues. Looked up from germline, CDR1 is LGHDT and CDR2 is YNNKEL (reference sequence). V was clipped by 4 bases and J by 4 bases, with 16 bases between them. The CDR3 spells CASSPSKGLGTEAFF. CDR3 nucleotides: TGTGCCAGCAGCCCTAGCAAGGGGTTAGGCACTGAAGCTTTCTTT.